The clone carrying this T cell receptor beta chain is a singleton in its sample. The antigen remains unidentified. Germline assignment: CDR1 SGHNT and CDR2 YYREEE (reference sequence). The CDR3 is 15 residues long. Deletions cut 0 bases from V and 5 bases from J, with 14 bases between. Repertoires were generated with immunoSEQ multiplex PCR, while TCRdb's copy carries only in-frame clones and drops some. The table lists about 36,000 clones, about 80% of them singletons. This entry is derived from a study of STAT5B mutations in CD4+ large granular lymphocyte leukemia. Study outcomes and limitations: Without putative leukemic clones, patient CD4-sorted repertoires remained more clonal than healthy CD4+ repertoires.

The source of this sequence is a human donor in good health. The sample taken for sequencing was CD4+ T cells from blood buffy coats. This chain uses TRBV5-4 with TRBJ2-5; D may correspond to TRBD1 or TRBD2 (5 bases each). The CDR3 loop is CASSLEPGRGETQYF. In DNA form, the CDR3 reads TGTGCCAGCAGCTTGGAGCCAGGGAGAGGGGAGACCCAGTACTTC.